These 30 T cell receptor beta chains originate from one sample sequenced in a study of cytomegalovirus exposure and HLA in healthy donors. The PCR used 60 Vbeta and 13 Jbeta primers. The assay was immunoSEQ multiplex PCR, and TCRdb's table has in-frame clones only and misses some. The sample data list some 80,000 clones. Material: PBMCs. These receptors were collected from a woman in her 30s in good health and CMV-seronegative.

The gene calls are TRBV7-9 and TRBJ1-4; 7 nucleotides line up with TRBD1. V trimming: 0 bases; J trimming: 7 bases; junction bases outside the gene matches: 8. Germline CDR1 and CDR2: SEHNR and FQNEAQ (reference sequence). The length of the CDR3 is 16 residues. The CDR3 DNA is TGTGCCAGCAGCTTAGCCCCGACAGGGTCGGGTGAAAAACTGTTTTTT. Its protein product is CASSLAPTGSGEKLFF.

The chain couples TRBV7-6 to TRBJ1-1; D perhaps matches TRBD1 (6 bases). This CDR3 is built from 14 residues. The germline V and J ends were trimmed by 8 bases and 4 bases, with 17 bases remaining between them. Germline assignment: CDR1 SGHVS and CDR2 FNYEAQ. The CDR3 sequence: CASLGGGGSTEAFF. CDR3 sequence (DNA): TGTGCCAGCCTGGGGGGCGGGGGGTCCACTGAAGCTTTCTTT.

The chain combines TRBV5-6 with TRBJ2-5; TRBD1 agrees at 9 bases. The CDR3 runs 17 residues. The germline V gene has CDR1 SGHDT and CDR2 YYEEEE. V lost 0 bases, J lost 1 base, and 7 bases stayed unmatched. The CDR3 region has the DNA TGTGCCAGCAGCTTGGGCCCCCCGACAGGGGGCCAAGAGACCCAGTACTTC. Encoded protein: CASSLGPPTGGQETQYF.

For this clone: Relative to the germline gene, one junction end is altered; a read error may explain this. Other DNA sequences from this sample encode an identical CDR3 as well. CDR3 loop: CASRAGGTNSPLHF. Written as DNA, the CDR3 is TGCGCCAGCAGGGCAGGGGGCACTAATTCACCCCTACACTTT. The V gene is TRBV5-1, the J gene TRBJ1-6; TRBD1 matches at 8 bases. The CDR3 contains 14 residues. CDR1 SGHRS and CDR2 YFSETQ come from the germline V gene.

The chain combines TRBV6-5 with TRBJ2-7; 8 bases are shared with TRBD1. This CDR3 contains 15 residues. The J segment lost 2 bases and the V segment lost 2 bases, leaving 5 bases of the junction unmatched. CDR1 and CDR2 from the germline V gene are MNHEY and SVGAGI. The CDR3 loop is CASSYAGTGAYEQYF. CDR3 nucleotides: TGTGCCAGCAGTTACGCCGGGACAGGCGCCTACGAGCAGTACTTC.

V and J are TRBV4-1 and TRBJ2-7, with TRBD1 matching over 10 bases. The germline V gene has CDR1 MGHRA and CDR2 YSYEKL. The CDR3 spans 15 residues. The V gene end was trimmed by 1 base and the J gene end by 2 bases; junction bases not matched to a gene: 2. CDR3 protein: CASSQADRGTYEQYF. In DNA, the CDR3 is TGCGCCAGCAGCCAAGCGGACAGGGGGACCTACGAGCAGTACTTC.

The chain is built from TRBV9 and TRBJ2-3, with 8 bases matching TRBD2. V trimming: 3 bases; J trimming: 0 bases; junction bases outside the gene matches: 6. CDR3 length equals 16 residues. Germline V gene data show CDR1 as SGDLS and CDR2 as YYNGEE. CDR3 sequence reads: CASSERAGGSTDTQYF. The CDR3 coding sequence is TGTGCCAGCAGCGAAAGGGCGGGAGGCAGCACAGATACGCAGTATTTT.

This chain links TRBV30 with TRBJ1-1; 7 nucleotides agree with TRBD1. V lost 0 bases and J lost 5; bases outside the gene matches: 6. The CDR3 has 14 residues. CDR1 is GTSNPN and CDR2 is SVGIG in the germline V gene (reference sequence). The CDR3 is CAWSVGRGRTEAFF. In DNA, the CDR3 is TGTGCCTGGAGTGTCGGCAGGGGGAGGACTGAAGCTTTCTTT.

The V and J genes are TRBV7-9 and TRBJ1-2; 8 nucleotides line up with TRBD1. This CDR3 contains 15 residues. Germline V CDR1 and CDR2: SEHNR, FQNEAQ (reference sequence). J gave up 6 bases and V 3 bases, and 9 bases lay outside the gene matches. CDR3 nucleotide sequence: TGTGCCAGCAGCTTCACAGGGGGATATGTGAATGGCTACACCTTC. Its protein is CASSFTGGYVNGYTF. The whole variable domain, remainder taken from reference TRBV7-9 and TRBJ1-2, is DTGVSQNPRHKITKRGQNVTFRCDPISEHNRLYWYRQTLGQGPEFLTYFQNEAQLEKSRLLSDRFSAERPKGSFSTLEIQRTEQGDSAMYLCASSFTGGYVNGYTFGSGTRLTVV.

V and J are TRBV6-1 and TRBJ2-1; 7 bases match TRBD1. With 0 bases clipped from V and 7 bases from J, the junction kept 9 bases outside the gene matches. The CDR3 is 16 residues long. The germline V gene encodes CDR1 MNHNS and CDR2 SASEGT. The CDR3 DNA sequence: TGTGCCAGCAGTGAAGCCGGGACAGCGAAACAGAATGAGCAGTTCTTC. Translated, it gives CASSEAGTAKQNEQFF.

This chain links TRBV5-1 with TRBJ2-7; D possibly corresponds to TRBD1 (5 bases). Per germline, CDR1 SGHRS and CDR2 YFSETQ. Trimming cost V 4 bases and J 0 bases, with 11 bases left between them. The length of the CDR3 is 14 residues. Here the CDR3 reads CASSPGHSSYEQYF. Written as DNA, the CDR3 is TGCGCCAGCAGCCCAGGACATAGCTCCTACGAGCAGTACTTC.

V gene TRBV6-5 combines with J gene TRBJ2-7, with 8 bases matching TRBD2. V lost 2 bases, J lost 3 bases, and 3 bases stayed unmatched. Germline lookup yields CDR1 MNHEY and CDR2 SVGAGI. The CDR3 runs to 14 residues. The CDR3 DNA is TGTGCCAGCAGTTACACCCGGGGGGGCTACGAGCAGTACTTC. Protein product: CASSYTRGGYEQYF.

V gene TRBV14 combines with J gene TRBJ1-1; D not resolved. CDR1 and CDR2 from the germline V gene are SGHDN and FVKESK. Trimming removed 3 bases from V and 0 bases from J, with 5 bases in between. CDR3 length: 13 residues. The CDR3 DNA reads as TGTGCCAGCAGCCACTTAATGAACACTGAAGCTTTCTTT. It codes for CASSHLMNTEAFF.

The chain recombines TRBV6-5 with TRBJ1-1, with D possibly matching TRBD1 (5 bases). V was cut by 8 bases and J by 7 bases, with 8 bases left in between. Germline values: CDR1 MNHEY, CDR2 SVGAGI. This CDR3 has 10 amino acids. The CDR3 here is CASGRGEAFF. The DNA of the CDR3 is TGTGCCAGCGGTAGGGGTGAAGCTTTCTTT.

The rearrangement links TRBV18 to TRBJ2-1; TRBD1 matches 7 bases. CDR1 is KGHSH and CDR2 is LQKENI in the germline V gene. CDR3 length: 15 amino acids. V lost 3 bases and J lost 1; bases outside the gene matches: 3. CDR3 sequence reads: CASSPSTGSYNEQFF. The CDR3 DNA sequence: TGTGCCAGCTCACCCTCGACAGGGTCCTACAATGAGCAGTTCTTC.

The rearrangement joins TRBV5-5 to TRBJ2-1, with 9 bases that match TRBD2. J lost 5 bases, V lost 4 bases, and 7 bases had no gene match. The CDR3 spans 15 residues. The V gene's germline CDR1 is SGHKS and CDR2 YYEKEE (reference sequence). This chain's CDR3 is CASSPGLALNNEQFF. CDR3 in DNA: TGTGCCAGCAGCCCCGGACTAGCGCTGAACAATGAGCAGTTCTTC.

The chain uses TRBV12-5 and TRBJ2-1; D possibly corresponds to TRBD1 (6 bases). CDR3 length: 15 amino acids. V shed 0 bases and J shed 2 bases, with 8 bases lying between them. Germline CDR1 and CDR2: LGHNT and FRNRAP. CDR3 sequence reads: CASGLVQGTYNEQFF. Here the CDR3 DNA reads TGTGCTAGTGGTTTGGTACAGGGTACCTACAATGAGCAGTTCTTC.

The chain has TRBV5-1 and TRBJ1-1; 7 positions match TRBD1. The ends lost 4 bases at V and 1 base at J; junction bases unmatched: 10. Germline CDR1 and CDR2: SGHRS and YFSETQ. The CDR3 is made up of 16 amino acids. The CDR3 sequence is CASSPGQAPSNTEAFF. Here the CDR3 DNA reads TGCGCCAGCAGCCCCGGACAGGCTCCTTCGAACACTGAAGCTTTCTTT.

The chain links TRBV29-1 to TRBJ1-2; TRBD1 matches at 10 bases. The CDR3 extends over 12 amino acids. Looked up from germline, CDR1 is SQVTM and CDR2 is ANQGSEA. Trimming at V came to 5 bases and at J to 8 bases, leaving 5 bases not matched to a gene. The CDR3 sequence: CSVFWTGGGYTF. The CDR3 DNA reads as TGCAGCGTTTTCTGGACAGGGGGAGGCTACACCTTC.

The DNA for the CDR3 is TGTGCCAGCAGACCGGCCTACGAGCAGTACTTC. Its translation is CASRPAYEQYF. This chain connects TRBV6-5 to TRBJ2-7; D remains unclear. The CDR3 runs 11 residues. With 6 bases removed from V and 2 bases from J, the gap between germline ends came to 5 bases. Germline CDR1 reads MNHEY; CDR2 reads SVGAGI.

V and J are TRBV30 and TRBJ1-4, with D unclear. Germline V gene data show CDR1 as GTSNPN and CDR2 as SVGIG (reference sequence). The V and J ends lost 0 bases and 3 bases respectively, with 14 bases between them. The CDR3 contains 16 residues. CDR3 in amino acids: CAWSVHRGRANEKLFF. DNA for the CDR3: TGTGCCTGGAGTGTACACCGAGGCAGAGCTAATGAAAAACTGTTTTTT.

The chain has TRBV29-1 and TRBJ2-7; 10 nucleotides line up with TRBD1. CDR3 length: 12 amino acids. The V gene's germline CDR1 is SQVTM and CDR2 ANQGSEA. V was pared by 4 bases and J by 3 bases, with 0 bases of the junction left unmatched. The CDR3 region is CSVGTGGYEQYF. CDR3 sequence (DNA): TGCAGCGTTGGGACAGGGGGCTACGAGCAGTACTTC.

The chain links TRBV7-8 to TRBJ2-1; D is unresolved. V was clipped by 5 bases and J by 1 base, with 21 bases between them. The CDR3 consists of 18 residues. Germline V gives CDR1 SGHVS, CDR2 FQNEAQ. The CDR3 coding sequence is TGTGCCAGCAGCCCCCTCTGGCCGAATCCCGATTCCTACAATGAGCAGTTCTTC. The encoded protein is CASSPLWPNPDSYNEQFF.

The chain couples TRBV5-1 to TRBJ1-2; D is unresolved. Germline CDR1 and CDR2: SGHRS and YFSETQ. Trimming cost V 0 bases and J 8 bases, with 14 bases left between them. CDR3 length: 14 residues. DNA for the CDR3: TGCGCCAGCAGCTTGGATTCGGGATTGGAGGGCTACACCTTC. This gives the protein CASSLDSGLEGYTF. Drawing the rest from reference TRBV5-1 and TRBJ1-2, the complete variable domain is KAGVTQTPRYLIKTRGQQVTLSCSPISGHRSVSWYQQTPGQGLQFLFEYFSETQRNKGNFPGRFSGRQFSNSRSEMNVSTLELGDSALYLCASSLDSGLEGYTFGSGTRLTVV.

V usage is TRBV7-9 and J usage is TRBJ1-1; 8 bases line up with TRBD1. The V and J ends lost 5 bases and 2 bases, in that order; junction bases with no gene match: 4. The CDR3 is made up of 14 amino acids. Germline V gives CDR1 SEHNR, CDR2 FQNEAQ (reference sequence). CDR3 in amino acids: CASSRDRGNTEAFF. The CDR3 DNA follows: TGTGCCAGCAGCCGAGACAGGGGCAACACTGAAGCTTTCTTT.

The chain recombines TRBV29-1 with TRBJ2-3; TRBD1 aligns across 9 bases. The CDR3 contains 16 residues. The V gene end was trimmed by 4 bases and the J gene end by 2 bases; junction bases not matched to a gene: 10. Germline assignment: CDR1 SQVTM and CDR2 ANQGSEA. The CDR3 protein is CSVVFSRDRVTDTQYF. Here the CDR3 DNA reads TGCAGCGTTGTCTTCTCCCGGGACAGGGTCACAGATACGCAGTATTTT.

A note on this clone: Additional DNA sequences in this sample encode the identical CDR3. V is TRBV4-1 and J is TRBJ1-1; D unresolved. Trimming stripped 4 bases from V and 4 bases from J, with 10 bases between. The CDR3 loop spans 13 amino acids. Germline-derived CDR1 and CDR2 are MGHRA and YSYEKL. The CDR3 here is CASSPGSFTEAFF. CDR3 DNA: TGCGCCAGCAGCCCCGGGTCATTCACTGAAGCTTTCTTT.

The chain carries TRBV6-1 and TRBJ2-4; D possibly corresponds to TRBD2 (6 bases). There are 15 residues in the CDR3. Germline assignment: CDR1 MNHNS and CDR2 SASEGT. V was clipped by 4 bases and J by 1 base, with 11 bases between them. The CDR3 protein is CASSALEGAKNIQYF. CDR3 in DNA: TGTGCCAGCAGTGCACTGGAGGGGGCCAAAAACATTCAGTACTTC.

The chain combines TRBV30 with TRBJ1-1; D is unresolved. The CDR3 is made up of 14 amino acids. Trimming took 4 bases from V and 4 from J, leaving 16 bases between them. Per the germline V gene, CDR1 is GTSNPN and CDR2 is SVGIG (reference sequence). The CDR3 DNA follows: TGTGCCTGGACCGTACGGTCACGGGGCACTGAAGCTTTCTTT. It codes for CAWTVRSRGTEAFF. Drawing the rest from reference TRBV30 and TRBJ1-1, the complete variable domain is SQTIHQWPATLVQPVGSPLSLECTVEGTSNPNLYWYRQAAGRGLQLLFYSVGIGQISSEVPQNLSASRPQDRQFILSSKKLLLSDSGFYLCAWTVRSRGTEAFFGQGTRLTVV.

The rearrangement joins TRBV12-5 to TRBJ1-1; TRBD1 is a possible D gene (6 bases). Germline V gene data show CDR1 as LGHNT and CDR2 as FRNRAP. The CDR3 is 13 residues long. V lost 5 bases and J 0 bases, leaving 7 bases between the germline ends. The CDR3 DNA reads TGTGCTAGTGGTACAGGGATGAACACTGAAGCTTTCTTT. Its protein is CASGTGMNTEAFF.